Below are 29 T cell receptor beta chains sequenced from a single sample in a study of human T cells and chemical hapten exposure. TCRdb analysed the RACE reads with MiXCR anew, one entry per CDR3 protein. The repertoire has approximately 84,000 distinct CDR3 sequences, roughly 8.7% of them found once; the top ten carry approximately 1.5%. Time point in this sample: healthy volunteer bleed at 6 weeks. It was from unfractionated whole blood that total RNA was extracted. The sample consisted of whole blood. Every receptor here comes from a male donor in good health. Some clones in this sample may be carry-over from other donors' samples.

The chain links TRBV12-3 or TRBV12-4 to TRBJ1-1; TRBD1 is a possible D gene (5 bases). The CDR3 sequence is 14 residues long. Trimming removed 6 bases at V and 6 bases at J, with 17 bases between. The DNA of the CDR3 is TGTGCCAGCAGCCGAGGGGCAGGATTCGCTGAAGCTTTCTTT. It yields the protein CASSRGAGFAEAFF.

This clonotype came up a few times. The J gene is TRBJ2-1, the V gene TRBV12-5, with 11 bases that match TRBD2. J lost 9 bases, V lost 0 bases, and 4 bases had no gene match. Germline CDR1 reads LGHNT; CDR2 reads FRNRAP. The CDR3 runs 15 residues. CDR3 region: CASGLVLAGVGEQFF. As DNA, the CDR3 is TGTGCTAGTGGTTTGGTACTAGCGGGAGTGGGTGAGCAGTTCTTC.

This clonotype was seen a few times. The genes are TRBV7-8 and TRBJ1-6, with unresolved D. The CDR3 contains 15 residues. V was pared by 5 bases and J by 6 bases, with 14 bases between. Germline CDR1 and CDR2: SGHVS and FQNEAQ. CDR3 nucleotide sequence: TGTGCCAGCAGCACCCATGGGCAGCTTAATTCACCCCTCCACTTT. Translating it yields CASSTHGQLNSPLHF.

This clonotype was seen a handful of times. The rearrangement links TRBV4-2 to TRBJ2-4; 10 nucleotides line up with TRBD1. CDR3 length equals 15 residues. V shed 4 bases, J shed 1 base, and the junction held 1 base outside the gene matches. Germline V gives CDR1 LGHNA, CDR2 YNFKEQ. CDR3 protein: CASSRGQGAKNIQYF. CDR3 DNA sequence: TGTGCCAGCAGCCGGGGACAGGGGGCCAAAAACATTCAGTACTTC.

The chain carries TRBV20-1 and TRBJ2-3; 7 bases match TRBD2. The CDR3 sequence is 14 residues long. Germline V lookup: CDR1 DFQATT, CDR2 SNEGSKA (reference sequence). The V gene end was trimmed by 6 bases and the J gene end by 4 bases; junction bases not matched to a gene: 10. The CDR3: CSAKGTTMADTQYF. As DNA, the CDR3 is TGCAGTGCGAAAGGGACTACAATGGCAGATACGCAGTATTTT.

This clonotype was detected many times. The gene calls are TRBV4-2 and TRBJ2-5; 7 bases agree with TRBD1. The CDR3 spans 13 residues. Per germline, CDR1 LGHNA and CDR2 YNFKEQ. J gave up 4 bases and V 4 bases, and 3 bases lay outside the gene matches. The CDR3 is CASSRTGSETQYF. CDR3 nucleotides: TGTGCCAGCAGCCGGACAGGTTCAGAGACCCAGTACTTC.

This clonotype has a handful of counts. V usage is TRBV7-2 and J usage is TRBJ2-3; TRBD1 aligns across 7 bases. The V gene end was trimmed by 3 bases and the J gene end by 2 bases; junction bases not matched to a gene: 8. This CDR3 is 16 amino acids long. From germline, CDR1 is SGHTA and CDR2 FQGNSA. DNA of the CDR3: TGTGCCAGCAGCTTCCGGACAGGAACTTACACAGATACGCAGTATTTT. Residues: CASSFRTGTYTDTQYF.

The rearrangement links TRBV14 to TRBJ1-5, with D unclear. Germline V CDR1 and CDR2: SGHDN, FVKESK. CDR3 length: 13 amino acids. V was cut by 3 bases and J by 3 bases, with 6 bases left in between. The CDR3 is CASSHAHNQPQHF. As DNA, the CDR3 is TGTGCCAGCAGCCATGCGCACAATCAGCCCCAGCATTTT.

This clonotype was counted many times. This chain links TRBV2 with TRBJ1-5; D is undetermined. Germline CDR1 is SNHLY and CDR2 is FYNNEI. The CDR3 loop spans 14 amino acids. V dropped 0 bases and J dropped 1 base, with 4 bases sitting between them. The DNA of the CDR3 is TGTGCCAGCAGTGAAGCGTCCAGCAATCAGCCCCAGCATTTT. It encodes CASSEASSNQPQHF.

This clonotype was recorded at least ten times. The chain links TRBV27 to TRBJ2-3; the match to TRBD2 covers 14 bases. The CDR3 length is 18 residues. Germline V gives CDR1 MNHEY, CDR2 SMNVEV (reference sequence). Germline trimming cut 6 bases from V and 0 bases from J; bases unmatched to any gene: 8. The CDR3 DNA is TGTGCCAGCAGGGGACTAGCGGGAGCCCCCCGGAGCACAGATACGCAGTATTTT. Translating gives CASRGLAGAPRSTDTQYF.

V is TRBV20-1 and J is TRBJ2-7, with 10 bases aligning to TRBD2. The V segment lost 2 bases and the J segment 7 bases; nucleotides outside the gene matches: 14. Germline CDR1 and CDR2: DFQATT and SNEGSKA (reference sequence). The CDR3 extends over 16 amino acids. This chain's CDR3 is CSARSGSEASGGEQYF. The CDR3 DNA reads TGCAGTGCTAGATCAGGTTCAGAAGCTAGCGGGGGAGAGCAGTACTTC.

The chain is built from TRBV5-1 and TRBJ2-7; TRBD2 aligns across 12 bases. The ends lost 8 bases at V and 4 bases at J; junction bases unmatched: 10. The CDR3 loop spans 15 amino acids. CDR1 SGHRS and CDR2 YFSETQ come from the germline V gene. The CDR3 loop is CARREGTSGLYEQYF. CDR3 bases: TGCGCCAGAAGAGAAGGGACTAGCGGGTTGTACGAGCAGTACTTC.

There are a few counts of this clonotype. This rearrangement joins TRBV5-1 to TRBJ2-7; D possibly matches TRBD1 or TRBD2 (6 bases each). The V end lost 4 bases, the J end lost 4 bases, and 15 bases lay between the germline ends. Per germline, CDR1 SGHRS and CDR2 YFSETQ. The CDR3 covers 14 residues. CDR3 DNA sequence: TGCGCCAGCAGCCCCCCGGGGGACACTTACGAGCAGTACTTC. Amino acid sequence: CASSPPGDTYEQYF.

The table lists this clonotype with many counts. The chain links TRBV12-5 to TRBJ2-5; possibly TRBD1 for D (6 bases). The CDR3 totals 13 residues. Germline loops: CDR1 LGHNT, CDR2 FRNRAP. The V gene lost 2 bases and the J gene lost 3 bases, with 7 bases spanning the gap. CDR3 amino acids: CASGLWTEETQYF. The DNA of the CDR3 is TGTGCTAGTGGTTTGTGGACAGAAGAGACCCAGTACTTC.

The chain is built from TRBV27 and TRBJ2-7, with 10 bases aligning to TRBD1. CDR3 length: 16 residues. The ends lost 5 bases at V and 3 bases at J; junction bases unmatched: 10. Germline V gene data show CDR1 as MNHEY and CDR2 as SMNVEV (reference sequence). CDR3 protein: CASSKPPGTGVYEQYF. The CDR3 DNA is TGTGCCAGCAGTAAACCCCCTGGGACAGGGGTCTACGAGCAGTACTTC.

This clonotype was picked up many times. The chain links TRBV10-3 to TRBJ1-3; 10 bases line up with TRBD1. Germline CDR1 ENHRY, CDR2 SYGVKD. The CDR3 covers 15 residues. V lost 11 bases, J lost 0 bases, and 7 bases stayed unmatched. The CDR3 DNA is TGTGCCTCCGGGACAGGGGCCTCCTCTGGAAACACCATATATTTT. This sequence encodes CASGTGASSGNTIYF.

A few counts support this clonotype. The gene calls are TRBV29-1 and TRBJ1-1; D unclear. Between the trimmed V and J ends, which lost 4 bases and 4 bases, there was a span of 10 bases. This CDR3 has 12 residues. CDR1 and CDR2 (germline): SQVTM, ANQGSEA. CDR3 sequence reads: CSVGRGGTEAFF. The CDR3, as DNA: TGCAGCGTTGGTCGGGGTGGCACTGAAGCTTTCTTT.

V usage is TRBV14 and J usage is TRBJ2-6, with D possibly being TRBD2 (5 bases). V was trimmed by 1 base and J by 2 bases, leaving 9 bases between them. Germline CDR1 reads SGHDN; CDR2 reads FVKESK. The CDR3 runs 16 residues. This CDR3 is CASSQVRGAGANVLTF. The CDR3 DNA follows: TGTGCCAGCAGCCAAGTACGGGGAGCTGGGGCCAACGTCCTGACTTTC.

The sample holds a few counts of this clonotype. This chain joins TRBV29-1 and TRBJ2-3; 9 bases agree with TRBD2. The CDR3 runs 13 residues. Germline values: CDR1 SQVTM, CDR2 ANQGSEA. Germline trimming cut 4 bases from V and 5 bases from J; bases unmatched to any gene: 4. CDR3 nucleotides: TGCAGCGTTGTTAGCGGGAGTGGAGATACGCAGTATTTT. This gives the protein CSVVSGSGDTQYF.

This clonotype turned up a few times. This chain connects TRBV6-5 to TRBJ2-2; D may be TRBD1 (6 bases). Looked up from germline, CDR1 is MNHEY and CDR2 is SVGAGI. Trimming pared 2 bases from V and 2 bases from J, leaving 12 bases between. CDR3 length: 16 residues. The CDR3 loop is CASSYIGRGNTGELFF. The CDR3 DNA is TGTGCCAGCAGTTACATCGGCAGGGGCAACACCGGGGAGCTGTTTTTT.

The rearrangement links TRBV19 to TRBJ1-1, with 7 bases that match TRBD1. This CDR3 has 12 amino acids. Losses at the gene ends were 3 bases for V and 6 bases for J; bases not matched to a gene: 1. From germline, CDR1 is LNHDA and CDR2 SQIVND (reference sequence). The CDR3 DNA reads TGTGCCAGTAGTATTGGGACAGCTGAAGCTTTCTTT. It specifies CASSIGTAEAFF.

A few counts support this clonotype. The genes are TRBV28 and TRBJ2-2, with 8 nucleotides matching TRBD2. V was clipped by 1 base and J by 4 bases; unmatched bases: 8. The germline gives CDR1 MDHEN, CDR2 SYDVKM. The CDR3 extends over 17 amino acids. The CDR3 DNA reads as TGTGCCAGCAGTTTATTAGGCCTAGCGGGTGTCACCGGGGAGCTGTTTTTT. The encoded protein is CASSLLGLAGVTGELFF.

The chain links TRBV4-3 to TRBJ1-4; 8 bases match TRBD1. Trimming took 1 base from V and 0 from J; bases not matched to a gene: 10. Germline CDR1 LGHNA, CDR2 YSLEER. This CDR3 comprises 19 residues. CDR3: CASSQAPGQAVATNEKLFF. The CDR3 DNA is TGCGCCAGCAGCCAAGCCCCGGGACAGGCTGTTGCAACTAATGAAAAACTGTTTTTT.

This clonotype appeared many times. As DNA, the CDR3 is TGTGCCAGCAGCGTTAGCGGGAGGGCCCACGAGCAGTACTTC. It is translated as CASSVSGRAHEQYF. The gene calls are TRBV11-2 and TRBJ2-7; TRBD2 matches 11 bases. The germline CDR1 and CDR2 sequences are SGHAT and FQNNGV. With 5 bases clipped from V and 5 bases from J, the junction kept 5 bases outside the gene matches. This CDR3 region has 14 residues.

This clonotype came up a few times. The V gene is TRBV5-1, the J gene TRBJ2-3; D may correspond to TRBD1 or TRBD2 (6 bases each). Germline V gene data show CDR1 as SGHRS and CDR2 as YFSETQ. With 4 bases removed from V and 3 bases from J, the gap between germline ends came to 9 bases. The CDR3 consists of 13 residues. CDR3 sequence: CASSTGATDTQYF. CDR3 nucleotides: TGCGCCAGCAGCACGGGGGCTACAGATACGCAGTATTTT.

This clonotype was observed a few times. The chain employs TRBV12-3 or TRBV12-4 and TRBJ2-3; D is unresolved. Between the trimmed V and J ends, which lost 5 bases and 6 bases, there was a span of 3 bases. The CDR3 contains 10 residues. CDR3 bases: TGTGCCAGCAGTATGGATACGCAGTATTTT. This translates into CASSMDTQYF.

V and J are TRBV20-1 and TRBJ2-3; no reliable D call. CDR1 DFQATT and CDR2 SNEGSKA come from the germline V gene (reference sequence). This CDR3 comprises 11 residues. The CDR3 region has the DNA TGCAGCTTGAGAAGGGCAGATACGCAGTATTTT. This translates into CSLRRADTQYF.

The chain joins TRBV19 to TRBJ1-5; possibly TRBD1 for D (6 bases). The germline V gene encodes CDR1 LNHDA and CDR2 SQIVND (reference sequence). Trimming cost V 4 bases and J 5 bases, with 18 bases left between them. The length of the CDR3 is 16 residues. The CDR3 region is CASSKGSGQSYQPQHF. Here the CDR3 DNA reads TGTGCCAGTAGTAAGGGAAGTGGACAGTCCTATCAGCCCCAGCATTTT.

At least ten counts were recorded for this clonotype. The chain carries TRBV6-1 and TRBJ2-3; D remains ambiguous. The CDR3 is 15 residues long. The V end was cut by 1 base, the J end by 0 bases, with 8 bases between. The germline gives CDR1 MNHNS, CDR2 SASEGT. CDR3: CASSEGVVSTDTQYF. The DNA of the CDR3 is TGTGCCAGCAGTGAAGGAGTGGTTAGCACAGATACGCAGTATTTT.